This TCR beta chain was sequenced for a study of blood T cell repertoires in COVID-19. Looking at the study overall: In each case, the material was cDNA or gDNA derived from T cells, B-cell-depleted T cells, or PBMCs.

TCRdb's table, derived via immunoSEQ multiplex PCR, lists solely in-frame clones and lacks some. The sample contains over 55,000 clones, 80% to 90% of which appear only once. Looked up from germline, CDR1 is SGHTA and CDR2 is FQGNSA. This CDR3 is built from 19 residues. V gave up 5 bases and J gave up 4 bases; unmatched junction bases: 19. The sample comprised peripheral blood. The chain couples TRBV7-2 to TRBJ2-3, with 9 bases fitting TRBD2. The TCR comes from a man between 50 and 59 years old with active COVID-19. The CDR3 reads CASSPYRGGVAGAPDTQYF. The CDR3 DNA sequence: TGTGCCAGCAGCCCGTATAGGGGGGGAGTAGCGGGAGCCCCAGATACGCAGTATTTT.